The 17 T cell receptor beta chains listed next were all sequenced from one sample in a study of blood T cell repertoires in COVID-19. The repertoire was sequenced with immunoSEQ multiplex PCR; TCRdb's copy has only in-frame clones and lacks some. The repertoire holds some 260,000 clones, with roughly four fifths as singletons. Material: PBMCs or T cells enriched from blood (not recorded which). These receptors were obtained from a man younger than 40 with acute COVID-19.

Here the CDR3 DNA reads TGTGCCAGCAGCACAGGAGCCCGCACAGATACGCAGTATTTT. This gives the protein CASSTGARTDTQYF. The chain couples TRBV9 to TRBJ2-3; a possible D gene is TRBD1 (5 bases). Trimming pared 4 bases from V and 1 base from J, leaving 10 bases between. CDR1 is SGDLS, CDR2 YYNGEE, per germline. This CDR3 comprises 14 residues.

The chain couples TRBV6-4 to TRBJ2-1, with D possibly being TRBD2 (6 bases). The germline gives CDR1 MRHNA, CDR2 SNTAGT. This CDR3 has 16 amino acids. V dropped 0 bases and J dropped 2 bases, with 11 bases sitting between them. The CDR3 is CASSDSIAATYNEQFF. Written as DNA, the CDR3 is TGTGCCAGCAGTGACTCGATAGCGGCAACCTACAATGAGCAGTTCTTC.

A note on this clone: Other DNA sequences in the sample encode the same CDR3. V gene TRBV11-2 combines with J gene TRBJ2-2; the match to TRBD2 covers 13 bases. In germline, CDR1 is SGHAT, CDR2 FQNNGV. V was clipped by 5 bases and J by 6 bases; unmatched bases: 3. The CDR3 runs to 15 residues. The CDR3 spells CASSLLAGGPGELFF. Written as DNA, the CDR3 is TGTGCCAGCAGCCTACTAGCGGGGGGGCCCGGGGAGCTGTTTTTT.

The CDR3 is CASSPAPGRPKLFF. DNA of the CDR3: TGCGCCAGCAGCCCAGCCCCAGGGAGGCCGAAACTGTTTTTT. The V gene is TRBV4-3, the J gene TRBJ1-4; D is possibly TRBD1 (5 bases). V lost 4 bases and J lost 11, with 17 bases in between. CDR3 length: 14 amino acids. Germline V gene lookup returns CDR1 LGHNA and CDR2 YSLEER.

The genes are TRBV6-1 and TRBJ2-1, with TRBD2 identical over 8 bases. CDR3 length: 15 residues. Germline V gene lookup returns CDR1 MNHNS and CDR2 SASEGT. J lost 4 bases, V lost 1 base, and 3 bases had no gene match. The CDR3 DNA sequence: TGTGCCAGCAGTGAAGGGACTAGCTTTTACAATGAGCAGTTCTTC. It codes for CASSEGTSFYNEQFF.

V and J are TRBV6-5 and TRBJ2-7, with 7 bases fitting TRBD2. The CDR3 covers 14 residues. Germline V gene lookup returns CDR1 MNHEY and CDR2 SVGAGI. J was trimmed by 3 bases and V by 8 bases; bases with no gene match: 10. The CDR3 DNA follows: TGTGCCAGCGGCTTAGGACGGGGGGACTACGAGCAGTACGTC. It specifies CASGLGRGDYEQYV.

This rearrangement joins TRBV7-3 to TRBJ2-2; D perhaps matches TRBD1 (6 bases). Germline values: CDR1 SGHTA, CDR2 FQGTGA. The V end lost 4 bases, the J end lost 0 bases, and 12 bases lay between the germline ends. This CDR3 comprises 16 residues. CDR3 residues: CASSSTGTTNTGELFF. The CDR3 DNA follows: TGTGCCAGCAGCTCGACCGGGACAACGAACACCGGGGAGCTGTTTTTT.

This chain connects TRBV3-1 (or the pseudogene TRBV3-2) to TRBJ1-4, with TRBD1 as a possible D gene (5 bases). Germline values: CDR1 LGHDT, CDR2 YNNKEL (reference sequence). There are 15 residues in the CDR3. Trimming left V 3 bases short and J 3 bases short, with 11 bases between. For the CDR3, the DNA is TGTGCCAGCAGCCATTCAGACAGACCTAATGAAAAACTGTTTTTT. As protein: CASSHSDRPNEKLFF.

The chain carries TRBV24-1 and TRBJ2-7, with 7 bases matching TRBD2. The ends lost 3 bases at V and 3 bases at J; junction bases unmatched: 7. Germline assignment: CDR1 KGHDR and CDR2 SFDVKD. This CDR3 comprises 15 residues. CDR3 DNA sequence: TGTGCCACCAGTGATCCCGGGACTATAGTCTACGAGCAGTACGTC. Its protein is CATSDPGTIVYEQYV.

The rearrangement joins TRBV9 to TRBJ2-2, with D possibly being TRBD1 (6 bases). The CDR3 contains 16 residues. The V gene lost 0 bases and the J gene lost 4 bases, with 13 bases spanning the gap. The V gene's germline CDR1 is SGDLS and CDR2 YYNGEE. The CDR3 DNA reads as TGTGCCAGCAGCGTAGTCGTGGGACAAGTCACCGGGGAGCTGTTTTTT. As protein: CASSVVVGQVTGELFF. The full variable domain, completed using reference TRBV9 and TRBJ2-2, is DSGVTQTPKHLITATGQRVTLRCSPRSGDLSVYWYQQSLDQGLQFLIQYYNGEERAKGNILERFSAQQFPDLHSELNLSSLELGDSALYFCASSVVVGQVTGELFFGEGSRLTVL.

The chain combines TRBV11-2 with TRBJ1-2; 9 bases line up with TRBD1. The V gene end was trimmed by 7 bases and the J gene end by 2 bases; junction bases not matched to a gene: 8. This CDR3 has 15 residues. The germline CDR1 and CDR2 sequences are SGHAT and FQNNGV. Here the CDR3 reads CASTKAGTGNYGYTF. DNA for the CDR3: TGTGCCAGCACCAAAGCAGGGACAGGGAACTATGGCTACACCTTC.

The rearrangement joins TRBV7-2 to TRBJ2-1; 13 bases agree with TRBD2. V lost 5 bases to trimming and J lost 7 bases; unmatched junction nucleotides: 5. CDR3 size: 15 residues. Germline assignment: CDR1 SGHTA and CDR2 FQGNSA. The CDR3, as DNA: TGTGCCAGCAGCCTTGGACTAGCGGGGGATAATGAGCAGTTCTTC. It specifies CASSLGLAGDNEQFF.

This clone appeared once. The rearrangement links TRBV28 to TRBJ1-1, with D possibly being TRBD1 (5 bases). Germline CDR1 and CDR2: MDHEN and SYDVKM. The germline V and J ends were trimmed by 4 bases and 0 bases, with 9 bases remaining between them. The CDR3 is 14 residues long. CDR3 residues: CASSSDSMNTEAFF. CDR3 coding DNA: TGTGCCAGCAGTTCCGACAGCATGAACACTGAAGCTTTCTTT.

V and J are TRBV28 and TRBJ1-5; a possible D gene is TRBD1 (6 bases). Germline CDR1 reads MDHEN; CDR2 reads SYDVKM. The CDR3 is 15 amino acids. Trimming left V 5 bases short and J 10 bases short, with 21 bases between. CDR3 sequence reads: CASSPRTADLKPQHF. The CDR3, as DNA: TGTGCCAGCAGTCCACGGACAGCTGACTTGAAACCCCAGCATTTT.

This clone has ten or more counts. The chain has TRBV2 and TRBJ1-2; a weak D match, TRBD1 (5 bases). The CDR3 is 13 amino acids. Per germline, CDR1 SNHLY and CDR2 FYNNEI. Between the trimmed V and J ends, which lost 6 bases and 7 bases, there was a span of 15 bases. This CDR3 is CASSGWGMRGYTF. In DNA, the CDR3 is TGTGCCAGCAGCGGTTGGGGCATGCGTGGCTACACCTTC.

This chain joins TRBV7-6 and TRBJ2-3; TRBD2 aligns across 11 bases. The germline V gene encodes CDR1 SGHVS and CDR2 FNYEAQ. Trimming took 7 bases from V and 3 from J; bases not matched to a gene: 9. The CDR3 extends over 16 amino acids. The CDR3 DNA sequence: TGTGCCAGCACCCCTTTTAGCGGGGGGGATACAGATACGCAGTATTTT. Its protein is CASTPFSGGDTDTQYF.

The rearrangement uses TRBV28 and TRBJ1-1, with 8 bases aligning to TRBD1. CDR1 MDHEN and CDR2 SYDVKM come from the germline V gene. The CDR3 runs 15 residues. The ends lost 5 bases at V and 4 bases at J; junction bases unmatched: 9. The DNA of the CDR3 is TGTGCCAGCAGTCCTTCGACAGGGGTGAGCACTGAAGCTTTCTTT. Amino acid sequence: CASSPSTGVSTEAFF.